The clone carrying this T cell receptor (beta chain) has a single count. Its target is unknown. The sample comes from a study of shared clonotypes between healthy human individuals. Regarding the study as a whole: Among donors, clonotype sharing was expected to be affected by sequencing depth.

Germline assignment: CDR1 MDHEN and CDR2 SYDVKM. Trimming removed 3 bases from V and 0 bases from J; junction bases left unmatched: 15. The CDR3 runs 20 residues. The method was immunoSEQ multiplex PCR; TCRdb's version includes in-frame clones alone and lacks a portion of them. This sample yields 100,000 or so clones, of which around 64% are seen a single time; around 25% belongs to the top ten. Sequenced sample: memory CD8+ T cells sorted from blood. Subset in this sample: CD45RO+ cells pooled with CCR7-negative TemRA cells. The rearrangement uses TRBV28 and TRBJ2-1, with 9 bases identical to TRBD2. The TCR comes from a woman aged 30 to 39 in good health. The CDR3 coding sequence is TGTGCCAGCAGTTTCGTTGGACTAGCGAGACACCTAAACTCCTACAATGAGCAGTTCTTC. It translates to CASSFVGLARHLNSYNEQFF. The complete variable domain, with remaining parts taken from reference TRBV28 and TRBJ2-1, reads DVKVTQSSRYLVKRTGEKVFLECVQDMDHENMFWYRQDPGLGLRLIYFSYDVKMKEKGDIPEGYSVSREKKERFSLILESASTNQTSMYLCASSFVGLARHLNSYNEQFFGPGTRLTVL.